The 10 T cell receptor beta chains listed next were all sequenced from one sample in a study of blood T cell repertoires in COVID-19. Some clones are missing from TCRdb's copy, which holds only in-frame ones; the method was immunoSEQ multiplex PCR. The data show about 120,000 clones, 86% seen once. Sequenced material: peripheral blood. The receptors here all came from a man in his 70s who had recovered from COVID-19.

The chain recombines TRBV6-2 or TRBV6-3 with TRBJ2-3; weak D call: TRBD2 (6 bases). Trimming shortened V by 3 bases and J by 3 bases, and 16 bases separated the two germline ends. In germline, CDR1 is MNHEY, CDR2 SVGEGT. The CDR3 is 16 amino acids. CDR3 sequence: CASSYYLAPGTDTQYF. The CDR3 region has the DNA TGTGCCAGCAGTTATTACCTAGCGCCGGGGACAGATACGCAGTATTTT.

The genes are TRBV6-6 and TRBJ1-5; 9 bases map to TRBD1. Germline values: CDR1 MNHNY, CDR2 SVGAGI (reference sequence). V lost 4 bases and J lost 6; bases outside the gene matches: 10. The CDR3 runs 16 residues. The CDR3 DNA follows: TGTGCCAGCAGTTCCGCGACAGGGGGTTTCGGTCAGCCCCAGCATTTT. This codes for CASSSATGGFGQPQHF.

The gene calls are TRBV7-3 and TRBJ2-2; 8 bases line up with TRBD1. The CDR3 has 13 residues. The trim removed 5 bases at V and 6 bases at J, leaving 2 bases unmatched. The germline V gene has CDR1 SGHTA and CDR2 FQGTGA. CDR3: CASSGQGSGELFF. CDR3 in DNA: TGTGCCAGCAGCGGACAGGGTTCCGGGGAGCTGTTTTTT. The variable domain in full, with the rest retrieved from reference TRBV7-3 and TRBJ2-2, is GAGVSQTPSNKVTEKGKYVELRCDPISGHTALYWYRQSLGQGPEFLIYFQGTGAADDSGLPNDRFFAVRPEGSVSTLKIQRTERGDSAVYLCASSGQGSGELFFGEGSRLTVL.

This clone was recorded only once. The DNA for the CDR3 is TGTGCCAGTAGTCTTTGGACTAGCGGGAGAGGGGAGCTGTTTTTT. It specifies CASSLWTSGRGELFF. The rearrangement uses TRBV19 and TRBJ2-2; 13 nucleotides match TRBD2. CDR1 and CDR2 (germline): LNHDA, SQIVND (reference sequence). V lost 5 bases to trimming and J lost 8 bases; unmatched junction nucleotides: 5. This CDR3 spans 15 amino acids.

V usage is TRBV6-2 or TRBV6-3 and J usage is TRBJ2-3; 14 bases are a match to TRBD2. From germline, CDR1 is MNHEY and CDR2 SVGEGT. Trimming at V came to 3 bases and at J to 5 bases, leaving 1 base not matched to a gene. The CDR3 is made up of 15 amino acids. CDR3 coding DNA: TGTGCCAGCAGTTATGGACTAGCGGGAGGAGATACGCAGTATTTT. Its protein is CASSYGLAGGDTQYF.

The gene calls are TRBV2 and TRBJ2-3; 8 nucleotides agree with TRBD2. CDR3 length: 15 amino acids. The ends lost 3 bases at V and 6 bases at J; junction bases unmatched: 8. Germline loops: CDR1 SNHLY, CDR2 FYNNEI. The CDR3 region is CASSEIGRAWDTQYF. In nucleotides, the CDR3 is TGTGCCAGCAGTGAGATCGGGAGGGCCTGGGATACGCAGTATTTT. Filled out from reference TRBV2 and TRBJ2-3, the complete variable domain reads EPEVTQTPSHQVTQMGQEVILRCVPISNHLYFYWYRQILGQKVEFLVSFYNNEISEKSEIFDDQFSVERPDGSNFTLKIRSTKLEDSAMYFCASSEIGRAWDTQYFGPGTRLTVL.

The CDR3 DNA reads TGTGCCAGCTCACCTACAGGAGATCCCTATGGCTACACCTTC. It yields the protein CASSPTGDPYGYTF. The rearrangement joins TRBV18 to TRBJ1-2; perhaps TRBD1 as D (5 bases). This CDR3 region has 14 residues. Trimming stripped 3 bases from V and 4 bases from J, with 12 bases between. Germline V gene data show CDR1 as KGHSH and CDR2 as LQKENI.

This chain connects TRBV7-2 to TRBJ2-7; perhaps TRBD2 as D (6 bases). The germline V gene has CDR1 SGHTA and CDR2 FQGNSA. This CDR3 comprises 14 residues. V lost 4 bases and J 0 bases, leaving 10 bases between the germline ends. The CDR3 loop is CASSYGGGSYEQYF. The DNA of the CDR3 is TGTGCCAGCAGCTACGGGGGAGGCTCCTACGAGCAGTACTTC.

This clone showed up just a few times. The rearrangement links TRBV28 to TRBJ1-5, with 8 positions matching TRBD1. The germline V gene has CDR1 MDHEN and CDR2 SYDVKM. This CDR3 region has 15 residues. V trimming: 6 bases; J trimming: 5 bases; junction bases outside the gene matches: 9. CDR3 amino acids: CASRADRAGYQPQHF. CDR3 nucleotide sequence: TGTGCCAGCAGGGCGGACAGGGCTGGTTATCAGCCCCAGCATTTT. The variable domain in full, with the rest retrieved from reference TRBV28 and TRBJ1-5, is DVKVTQSSRYLVKRTGEKVFLECVQDMDHENMFWYRQDPGLGLRLIYFSYDVKMKEKGDIPEGYSVSREKKERFSLILESASTNQTSMYLCASRADRAGYQPQHFGDGTRLSIL.

V and J are TRBV28 and TRBJ1-2, with a possible D match to TRBD1 (5 bases). The CDR3 length is 13 residues. V shed 2 bases and J shed 8 bases, with 12 bases lying between them. Germline V CDR1 and CDR2: MDHEN, SYDVKM. DNA for the CDR3: TGTGCCAGCAGTTTAGCCAGGGAATACGGCTACACCTTC. Its protein is CASSLAREYGYTF.